A selection of T cell receptor beta chains follows, all from one sample in a study of cytomegalovirus exposure and HLA in healthy donors. Clones were sequenced by immunoSEQ multiplex PCR, and TCRdb holds only the in-frame ones, with some missing. The sample has about 200,000 clones, approximately 80% seen once. The sample comprised PBMCs. All receptors derive from a boy aged 2 to 10 in good health and CMV-seronegative. CDR3s include the opening cysteine and the closing phenylalanine or tryptophan. Each record gives: clone size, D gene, V gene, J gene, CDR3 protein, CDR3 DNA. D genes are given only for firm matches. Rows give clone size only sometimes, using once, few, many, or a class for an expanded clone.

size: NA
D: TRBD1
V: TRBV5-1
J: TRBJ1-5
CDR3: CASSSGGRTGTNQPQHF
DNA: TGCGCCAGCAGCTCAGGGGGCCGGACAGGGACAAATCAGCCCCAGCATTTT

size: NA
D: TRBD2
V: TRBV30
J: TRBJ2-3
CDR3: CAWTSGAYTDTQYF
DNA: TGTGCCTGGACTAGCGGGGCTTACACAGATACGCAGTATTTT

size: once
D: NA
V: TRBV29-1
J: TRBJ2-1
CDR3: CSVEGSYNEQFF
DNA: TGCAGCGTCGAAGGGAGCTACAATGAGCAGTTCTTC

size: NA
D: NA
V: TRBV19
J: TRBJ2-7
CDR3: CASSVGQSTYEQYF
DNA: TGTGCCAGTAGTGTTGGGCAGTCTACCTACGAGCAGTACTTC

size: NA
D: TRBD1
V: TRBV7-6
J: TRBJ2-7
CDR3: CASSLGGQGVYEQYF
DNA: TGTGCCAGCAGCTTAGGGGGACAGGGGGTTTACGAGCAGTACTTC

size: NA
D: TRBD2
V: TRBV7-6
J: TRBJ2-7
CDR3: CASSPGTNEQYF
DNA: TGTGCCAGCAGCCCCGGGACTAACGAGCAGTACTTC

size: NA
D: NA
V: TRBV9
J: TRBJ2-3
CDR3: CASSVGGGPGDTQYF
DNA: TGTGCCAGCAGCGTAGGGGGGGGGCCCGGAGATACGCAGTATTTT

size: NA
D: NA
V: TRBV14
J: TRBJ2-1
CDR3: CASSQRSSYNEQFF
DNA: TGTGCCAGCAGCCAAAGGAGCTCCTACAATGAGCAGTTCTTC

size: NA
D: TRBD1
V: TRBV6-1
J: TRBJ1-2
CDR3: CASGGQGAFYGYTF
DNA: TGTGCCAGCGGTGGGCAGGGGGCCTTCTATGGCTACACCTTC

size: NA
D: NA
V: TRBV28
J: TRBJ2-5
CDR3: CASSLMGGAETQYF
DNA: TGTGCCAGCAGTTTAATGGGGGGGGCTGAGACCCAGTACTTC

size: once
D: NA
V: TRBV19
J: TRBJ2-5
CDR3: CASSQQVWETQYF
DNA: TGTGCCAGTAGTCAACAGGTATGGGAGACCCAGTACTTC

size: once
D: NA
V: TRBV7-9
J: TRBJ1-1
CDR3: CASSLVRTSTEAFF
DNA: TGTGCCAGCAGCTTAGTCCGAACAAGCACTGAAGCTTTCTTT

size: NA
D: NA
V: TRBV13
J: TRBJ2-1
CDR3: CASSLAAERLYNEQFF
DNA: TGTGCCAGCAGCTTAGCGGCGGAACGACTCTACAATGAGCAGTTCTTC

size: once
D: NA
V: TRBV9
J: TRBJ1-2
CDR3: CASSVATEGGYTF
DNA: TGTGCCAGCAGCGTAGCGACAGAAGGTGGCTACACCTTC

size: NA
D: TRBD1
V: TRBV27
J: TRBJ1-1
CDR3: CASSHRQGNTEAFF
DNA: TGTGCCAGCAGTCACCGACAGGGCAACACTGAAGCTTTCTTT

size: NA
D: NA
V: TRBV19
J: TRBJ2-2
CDR3: CASSNTQGPTGELFF
DNA: TGTGCCAGTAGCAATACACAGGGACCGACCGGGGAGCTGTTTTTT

size: NA
D: TRBD1
V: TRBV23-1
J: TRBJ2-5
CDR3: CASSRGGKEGQGFQETQYF
DNA: TGCGCCAGCAGTCGGGGAGGGAAAGAGGGACAGGGGTTCCAAGAGACCCAGTACTTC

size: few
D: NA
V: TRBV6-1
J: TRBJ2-1
CDR3: CASSALTVDEQFF
DNA: TGTGCCAGCAGTGCCCTAACGGTCGATGAGCAGTTCTTC

size: NA
D: TRBD2
V: TRBV19
J: TRBJ2-2
CDR3: CASSTERGVVGELFF
DNA: TGTGCCAGTAGTACCGAGCGGGGGGTCGTCGGGGAGCTGTTTTTT

size: NA
D: NA
V: TRBV7-9
J: TRBJ1-2
CDR3: CASSLFGQGYTF
DNA: TGTGCCAGCAGCTTGTTCGGACAGGGCTACACCTTC

size: NA
D: TRBD2
V: TRBV7-9
J: TRBJ2-1
CDR3: CASSPGLAGSDEQFF
DNA: TGTGCCAGCAGCCCCGGACTAGCGGGGTCGGATGAGCAGTTCTTC

size: NA
D: TRBD1
V: TRBV6-5
J: TRBJ1-5
CDR3: CASITDREGNQPQHF
DNA: TGTGCCAGCATTACAGACAGGGAAGGGAATCAGCCCCAGCATTTT

size: NA
D: NA
V: TRBV9
J: TRBJ2-1
CDR3: CASSVGDNEQFF
DNA: TGTGCCAGCAGCGTAGGAGACAATGAGCAGTTCTTC

size: NA
D: TRBD2
V: TRBV6-1
J: TRBJ2-3
CDR3: CASKTTSGSTDTQYF
DNA: TGTGCCAGCAAGACGACTAGCGGGAGCACAGATACGCAGTATTTT

size: NA
D: TRBD2
V: TRBV7-7
J: TRBJ2-1
CDR3: CASSSSPGEGNEQFF
DNA: TGTGCTAGCAGCTCGTCGCCCGGGGAGGGAAATGAGCAGTTCTTC

size: NA
D: TRBD1
V: TRBV2
J: TRBJ2-7
CDR3: CASSEAGQGGKQYF
DNA: TGTGCCAGCAGTGAAGCGGGACAGGGAGGAAAGCAGTACTTC

size: NA
D: NA
V: TRBV5-1
J: TRBJ2-1
CDR3: CASSLARETYNEQFF
DNA: TGCGCCAGCAGCTTGGCTCGGGAAACCTACAATGAGCAGTTCTTC

size: NA
D: TRBD1
V: TRBV4-2
J: TRBJ1-2
CDR3: CASSQVDREDGYTF
DNA: TGTGCCAGCAGCCAAGTGGACAGGGAAGATGGCTACACCTTC

size: NA
D: TRBD1
V: TRBV9
J: TRBJ2-5
CDR3: CASSDSTGGQTQYF
DNA: TGTGCCAGCAGCGATTCGACAGGGGGTCAGACCCAGTACTTC

size: NA
D: NA
V: TRBV9
J: TRBJ2-5
CDR3: CASSVGGLEETQYF
DNA: TGTGCCAGCAGCGTAGGGGGACTCGAAGAGACCCAGTACTTC

size: NA
D: NA
V: TRBV29-1
J: TRBJ1-1
CDR3: CSVAPSGGTEAFF
DNA: TGCAGCGTTGCCCCTTCGGGGGGCACTGAAGCTTTCTTT

size: NA
D: TRBD1
V: TRBV30
J: TRBJ2-7
CDR3: CAWDGAGGNYEQYF
DNA: TGTGCCTGGGACGGGGCAGGGGGCAACTACGAGCAGTACTTC

size: NA
D: TRBD1
V: TRBV6-5
J: TRBJ2-5
CDR3: CASSRDRSETQYF
DNA: TGTGCCAGCAGTAGGGACAGATCGGAGACCCAGTACTTC

size: NA
D: NA
V: TRBV5-1
J: TRBJ2-7
CDR3: CASSKGTPSYEQYF
DNA: TGCGCCAGCAGCAAAGGGACACCTTCCTACGAGCAGTACTTC

size: few
D: TRBD1
V: TRBV6-6
J: TRBJ1-1
CDR3: CASSYPRQGTNTEAFF
DNA: TGTGCCAGCAGTTACCCCCGACAGGGAACGAACACTGAAGCTTTCTTT

size: NA
D: TRBD1
V: TRBV9
J: TRBJ2-1
CDR3: CASSHHRGQGIAYNEQFF
DNA: TGTGCCAGCAGCCATCATAGAGGACAGGGGATCGCCTACAATGAGCAGTTCTTC